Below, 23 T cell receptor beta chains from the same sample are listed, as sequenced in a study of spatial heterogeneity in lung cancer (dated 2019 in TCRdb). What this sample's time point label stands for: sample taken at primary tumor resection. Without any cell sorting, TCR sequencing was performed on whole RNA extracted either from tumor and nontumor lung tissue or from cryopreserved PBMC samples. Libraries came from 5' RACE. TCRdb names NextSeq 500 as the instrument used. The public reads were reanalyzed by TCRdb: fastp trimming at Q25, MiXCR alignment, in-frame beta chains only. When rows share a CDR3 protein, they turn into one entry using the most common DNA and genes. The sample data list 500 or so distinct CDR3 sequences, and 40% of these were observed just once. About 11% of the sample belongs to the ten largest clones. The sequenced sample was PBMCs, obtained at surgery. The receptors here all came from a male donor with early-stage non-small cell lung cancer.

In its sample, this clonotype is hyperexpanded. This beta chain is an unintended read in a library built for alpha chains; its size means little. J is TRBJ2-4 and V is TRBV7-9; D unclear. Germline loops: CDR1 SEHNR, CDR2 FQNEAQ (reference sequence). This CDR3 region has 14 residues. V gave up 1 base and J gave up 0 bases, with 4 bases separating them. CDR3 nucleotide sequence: TGTGCCAGCAGCTTAGACATAGCCAAAAACATTCAGTACTTC. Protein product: CASSLDIAKNIQYF.

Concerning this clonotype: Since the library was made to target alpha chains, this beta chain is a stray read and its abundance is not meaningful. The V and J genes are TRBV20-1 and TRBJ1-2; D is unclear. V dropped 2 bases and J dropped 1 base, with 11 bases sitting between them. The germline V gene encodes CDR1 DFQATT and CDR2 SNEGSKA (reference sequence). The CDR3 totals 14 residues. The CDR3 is CSARTPSNNYGYTF. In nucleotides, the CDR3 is TGCAGTGCTAGAACCCCGTCAAATAACTATGGCTACACCTTC.

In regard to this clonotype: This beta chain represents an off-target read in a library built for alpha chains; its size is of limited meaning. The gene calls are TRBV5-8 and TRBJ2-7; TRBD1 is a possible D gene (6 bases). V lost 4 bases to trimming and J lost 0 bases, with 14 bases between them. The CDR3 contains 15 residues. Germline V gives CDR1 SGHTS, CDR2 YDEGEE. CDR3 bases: TGTGCCAGCAGCCTACAGGGTTCGAGCTCCTACGAGCAGTACTTC. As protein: CASSLQGSSSYEQYF.

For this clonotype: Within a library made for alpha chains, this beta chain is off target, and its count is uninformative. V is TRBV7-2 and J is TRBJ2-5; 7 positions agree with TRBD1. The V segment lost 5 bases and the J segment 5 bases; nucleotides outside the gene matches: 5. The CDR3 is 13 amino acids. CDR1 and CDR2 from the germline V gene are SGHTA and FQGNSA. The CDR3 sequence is CASSQDRPETQYF. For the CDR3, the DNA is TGTGCCAGCAGCCAGGACAGGCCGGAGACCCAGTACTTC.

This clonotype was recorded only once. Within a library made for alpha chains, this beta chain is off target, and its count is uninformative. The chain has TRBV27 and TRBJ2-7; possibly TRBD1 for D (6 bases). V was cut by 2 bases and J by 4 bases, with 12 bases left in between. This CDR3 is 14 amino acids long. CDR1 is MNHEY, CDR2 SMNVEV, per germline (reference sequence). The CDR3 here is CASSLGLGAYEQYF. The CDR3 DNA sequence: TGTGCCAGCAGTTTAGGTCTGGGGGCTTACGAGCAGTACTTC.

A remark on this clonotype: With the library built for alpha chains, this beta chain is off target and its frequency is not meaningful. The CDR3 protein is CASSPRDLLVNEQFF. DNA of the CDR3: TGTGCCAGCTCACCACGGGACCTGCTAGTTAATGAGCAGTTCTTC. The V and J genes are TRBV18 and TRBJ2-1, with D tentatively TRBD1 or TRBD2 (5 bases each). Between the trimmed V and J ends, which lost 1 base and 7 bases, there was a span of 14 bases. CDR3 length: 15 amino acids. Germline V gene data show CDR1 as KGHSH and CDR2 as LQKENI.

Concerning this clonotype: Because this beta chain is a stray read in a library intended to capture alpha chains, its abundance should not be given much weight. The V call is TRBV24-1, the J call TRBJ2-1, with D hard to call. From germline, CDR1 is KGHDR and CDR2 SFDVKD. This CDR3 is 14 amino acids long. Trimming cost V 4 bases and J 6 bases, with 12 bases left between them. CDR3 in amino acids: CATSEALRSNEQFF. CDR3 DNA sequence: TGTGCCACCAGTGAAGCTCTTCGATCCAATGAGCAGTTCTTC.

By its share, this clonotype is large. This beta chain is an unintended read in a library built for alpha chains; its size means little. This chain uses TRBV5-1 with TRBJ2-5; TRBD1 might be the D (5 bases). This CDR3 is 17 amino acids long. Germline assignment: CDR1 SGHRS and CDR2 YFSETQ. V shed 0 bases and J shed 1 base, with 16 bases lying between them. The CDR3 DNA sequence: TGCGCCAGCAGCTTGGCTTGGGTCATCAGGGCCCAAGAGACCCAGTACTTC. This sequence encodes CASSLAWVIRAQETQYF. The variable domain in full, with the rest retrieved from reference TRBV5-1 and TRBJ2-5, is KAGVTQTPRYLIKTRGQQVTLSCSPISGHRSVSWYQQTPGQGLQFLFEYFSETQRNKGNFPGRFSGRQFSNSRSEMNVSTLELGDSALYLCASSLAWVIRAQETQYFGPGTRLLVL.

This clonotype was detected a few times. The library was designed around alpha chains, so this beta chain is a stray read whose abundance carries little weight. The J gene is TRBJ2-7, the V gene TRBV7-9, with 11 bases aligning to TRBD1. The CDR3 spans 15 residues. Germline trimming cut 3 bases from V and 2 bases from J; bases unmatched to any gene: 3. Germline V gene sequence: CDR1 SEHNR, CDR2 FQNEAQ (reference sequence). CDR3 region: CASSLGQGGPYEQYF. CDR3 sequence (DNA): TGTGCCAGCAGCTTGGGACAGGGGGGCCCCTACGAGCAGTACTTC.

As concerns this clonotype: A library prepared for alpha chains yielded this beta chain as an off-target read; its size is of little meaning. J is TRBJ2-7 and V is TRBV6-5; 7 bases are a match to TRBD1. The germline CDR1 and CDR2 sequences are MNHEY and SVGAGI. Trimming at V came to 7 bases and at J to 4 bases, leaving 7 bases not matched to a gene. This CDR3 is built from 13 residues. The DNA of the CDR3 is TGTGCCAGCAAAGACAGGGAATGGTACGAGCAGTACTTC. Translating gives CASKDREWYEQYF.

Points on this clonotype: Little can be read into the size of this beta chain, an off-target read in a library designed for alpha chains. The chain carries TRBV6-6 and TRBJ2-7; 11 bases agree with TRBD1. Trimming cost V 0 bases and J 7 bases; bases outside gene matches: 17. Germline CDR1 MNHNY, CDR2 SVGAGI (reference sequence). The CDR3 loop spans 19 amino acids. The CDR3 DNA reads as TGTGCCAGCAGTTACTCGGCCTATACCGGGACAGGGGGACAAAAGGAGCAGTACTTC. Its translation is CASSYSAYTGTGGQKEQYF.

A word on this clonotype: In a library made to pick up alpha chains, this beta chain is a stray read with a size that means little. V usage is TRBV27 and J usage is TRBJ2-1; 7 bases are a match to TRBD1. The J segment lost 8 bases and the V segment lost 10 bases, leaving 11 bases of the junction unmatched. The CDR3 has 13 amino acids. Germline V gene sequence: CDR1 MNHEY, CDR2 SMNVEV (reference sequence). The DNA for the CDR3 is TGTGCCACCAGAGGGTACAGGGGATATGAGCAGTTCTTC. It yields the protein CATRGYRGYEQFF.

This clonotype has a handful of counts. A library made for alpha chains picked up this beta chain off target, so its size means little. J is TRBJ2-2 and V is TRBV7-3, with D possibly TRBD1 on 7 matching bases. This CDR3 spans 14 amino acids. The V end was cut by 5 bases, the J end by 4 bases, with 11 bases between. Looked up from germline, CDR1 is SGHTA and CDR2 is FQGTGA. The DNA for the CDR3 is TGTGCCAGCAGCCCAGGGGGGAGCACCGGGGAGCTGTTTTTT. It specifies CASSPGGSTGELFF.

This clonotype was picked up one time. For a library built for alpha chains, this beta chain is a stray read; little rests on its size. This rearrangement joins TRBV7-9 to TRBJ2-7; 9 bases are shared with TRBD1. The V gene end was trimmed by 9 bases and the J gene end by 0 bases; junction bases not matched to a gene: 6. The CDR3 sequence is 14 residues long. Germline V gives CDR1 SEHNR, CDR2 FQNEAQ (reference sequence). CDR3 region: CASGDRVTSYEQYF. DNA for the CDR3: TGTGCCAGTGGGGACAGGGTGACCTCCTACGAGCAGTACTTC.

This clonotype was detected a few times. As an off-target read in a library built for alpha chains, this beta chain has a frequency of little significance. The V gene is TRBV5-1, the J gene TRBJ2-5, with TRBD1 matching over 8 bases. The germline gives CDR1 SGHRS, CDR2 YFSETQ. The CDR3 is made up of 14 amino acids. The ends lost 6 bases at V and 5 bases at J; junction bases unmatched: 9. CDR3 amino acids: CASTGDRTRETQYF. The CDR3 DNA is TGCGCCAGCACTGGGGACAGGACGCGGGAGACCCAGTACTTC.

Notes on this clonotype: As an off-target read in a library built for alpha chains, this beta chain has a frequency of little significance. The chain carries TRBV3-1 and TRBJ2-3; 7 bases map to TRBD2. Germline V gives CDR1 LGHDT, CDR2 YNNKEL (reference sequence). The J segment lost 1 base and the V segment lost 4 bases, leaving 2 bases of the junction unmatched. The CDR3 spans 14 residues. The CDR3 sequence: CASSPGRGTDTQYF. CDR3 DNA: TGTGCCAGCAGCCCTGGGAGGGGCACAGATACGCAGTATTTT.

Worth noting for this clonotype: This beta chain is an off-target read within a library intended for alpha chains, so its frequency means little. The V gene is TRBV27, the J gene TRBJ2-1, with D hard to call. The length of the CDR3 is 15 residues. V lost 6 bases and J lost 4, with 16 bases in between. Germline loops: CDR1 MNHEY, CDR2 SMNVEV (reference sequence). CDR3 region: CASSLNRLEYNEQFF. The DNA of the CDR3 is TGTGCCAGCAGCCTTAATAGGTTGGAATACAATGAGCAGTTCTTC.

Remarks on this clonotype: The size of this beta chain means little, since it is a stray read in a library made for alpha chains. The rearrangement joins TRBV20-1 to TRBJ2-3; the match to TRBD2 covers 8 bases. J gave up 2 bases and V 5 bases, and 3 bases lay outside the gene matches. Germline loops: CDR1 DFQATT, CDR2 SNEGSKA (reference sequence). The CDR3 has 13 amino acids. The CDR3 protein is CSARGGYTDTQYF. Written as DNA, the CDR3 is TGCAGTGCTCGCGGGGGGTACACAGATACGCAGTATTTT.

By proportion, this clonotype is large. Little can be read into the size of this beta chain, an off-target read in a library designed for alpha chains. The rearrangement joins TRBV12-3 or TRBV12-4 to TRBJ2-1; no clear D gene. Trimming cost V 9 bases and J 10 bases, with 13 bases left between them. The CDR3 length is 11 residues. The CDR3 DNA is TGTGCCAGTAGTCTCTTCCAAGAGCAGTTCTTC. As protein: CASSLFQEQFF.

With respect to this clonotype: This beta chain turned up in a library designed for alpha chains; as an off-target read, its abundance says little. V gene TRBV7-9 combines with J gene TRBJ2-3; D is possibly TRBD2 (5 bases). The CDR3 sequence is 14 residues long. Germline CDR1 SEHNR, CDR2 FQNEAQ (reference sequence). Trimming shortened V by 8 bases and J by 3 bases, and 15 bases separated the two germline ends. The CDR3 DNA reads TGTGCCAGCGATCGGGATAGAGGGACAGATACGCAGTATTTT. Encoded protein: CASDRDRGTDTQYF.

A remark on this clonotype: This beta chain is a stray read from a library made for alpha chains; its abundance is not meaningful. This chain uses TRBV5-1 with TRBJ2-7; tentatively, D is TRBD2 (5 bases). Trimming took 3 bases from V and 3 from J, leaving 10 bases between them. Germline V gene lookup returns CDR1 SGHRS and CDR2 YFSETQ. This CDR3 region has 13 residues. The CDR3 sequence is CASSWTDLYEQYF. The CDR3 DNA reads TGCGCCAGCAGCTGGACTGACCTCTACGAGCAGTACTTC. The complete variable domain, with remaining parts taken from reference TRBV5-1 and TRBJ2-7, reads KAGVTQTPRYLIKTRGQQVTLSCSPISGHRSVSWYQQTPGQGLQFLFEYFSETQRNKGNFPGRFSGRQFSNSRSEMNVSTLELGDSALYLCASSWTDLYEQYFGPGTRLTVT.

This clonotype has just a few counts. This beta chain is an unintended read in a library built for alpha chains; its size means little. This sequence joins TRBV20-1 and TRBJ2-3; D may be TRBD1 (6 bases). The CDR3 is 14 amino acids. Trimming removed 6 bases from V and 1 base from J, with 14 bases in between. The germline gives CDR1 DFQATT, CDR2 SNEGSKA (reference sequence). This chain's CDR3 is CSADDRRRTDTQYF. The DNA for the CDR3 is TGCAGTGCGGACGACAGGAGACGCACAGATACGCAGTATTTT.

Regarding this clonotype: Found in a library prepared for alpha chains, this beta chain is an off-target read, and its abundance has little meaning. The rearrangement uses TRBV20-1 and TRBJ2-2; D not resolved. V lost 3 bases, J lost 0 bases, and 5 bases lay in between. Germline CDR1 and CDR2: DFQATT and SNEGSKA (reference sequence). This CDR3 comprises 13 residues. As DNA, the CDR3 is TGCAGTGCTAGGGGGACGAACACCGGGGAGCTGTTTTTT. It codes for CSARGTNTGELFF.